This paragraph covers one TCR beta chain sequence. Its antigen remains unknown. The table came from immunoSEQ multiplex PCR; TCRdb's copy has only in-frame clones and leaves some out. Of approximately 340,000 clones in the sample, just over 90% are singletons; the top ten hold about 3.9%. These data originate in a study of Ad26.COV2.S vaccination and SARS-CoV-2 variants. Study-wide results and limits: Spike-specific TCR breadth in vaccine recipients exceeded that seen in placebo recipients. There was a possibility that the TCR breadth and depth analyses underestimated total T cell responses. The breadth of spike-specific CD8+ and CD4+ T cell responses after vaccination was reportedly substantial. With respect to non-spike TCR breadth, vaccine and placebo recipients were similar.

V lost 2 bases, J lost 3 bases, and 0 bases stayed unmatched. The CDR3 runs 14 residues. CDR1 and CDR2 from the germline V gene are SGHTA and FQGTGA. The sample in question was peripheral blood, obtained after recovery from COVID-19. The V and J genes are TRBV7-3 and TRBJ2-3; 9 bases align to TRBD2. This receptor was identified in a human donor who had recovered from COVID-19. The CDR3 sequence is CASSLAGGTDTQYF. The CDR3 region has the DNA TGTGCCAGCAGCTTAGCGGGGGGGACAGATACGCAGTATTTT.